Reported below is one TCR beta chain. The sample belongs to a study of shared clonotypes between healthy human individuals. Using immunoSEQ multiplex PCR, the repertoire was profiled, and TCRdb retains in-frame clones only, with some absent. The sample lists approximately 2.3 million clones; approximately 93% were seen once. CDR1 and CDR2 from the germline V gene are MDHEN and SYDVKM. V gave up 6 bases and J gave up 7 bases, with 13 bases separating them. This CDR3 region has 13 residues. This sequence was found in a man in his late teens or twenties in good health. Some clones in this sample may be carry-over from other donors' samples. The chain employs TRBV28 and TRBJ1-5; the D is unclear. Sequenced sample: naive CD4+ T cells from PBMCs. Subset: CD45RA+ positively selected. CDR3 in amino acids: CASSPHRRQPQHF. The CDR3 nucleotides are TGTGCCAGCAGCCCACACAGAAGGCAGCCCCAGCATTTT.